This is a list of T cell receptor beta chains from one sample in a study of regulatory T cells in long-lasting Graves disease. TCRdb re-called the multiplex PCR reads with MiXCR, one entry per CDR3 protein. The repertoire holds 400,000 to 500,000 distinct CDR3 sequences, with around 15% as singletons. The sample was also linked to a second study, of T cells in Graves' hyperthyroidism and ophthalmopathy.

Sequencing used peripheral blood mononuclear cells (PBMCs), obtained at new diagnosis, from a patient treated with antithyroid drugs. Receptor source: a woman between 50 and 59 years old with Graves disease. CDR3s include the opening cysteine and the closing phenylalanine or tryptophan. The D gene is left open where the match is weak. Clone size is shown for a subset of rows, as once, few, many or a class of expanded clone.

J gene,clone size,V gene,D gene,CDR3 protein,CDR3 DNA
TRBJ2-7,many,TRBV3-1,TRBD2,CASSESSSGSIYEQYF,TGTGCCAGCAGCGAAAGTTCTAGCGGGAGTATTTACGAGCAGTACTTC
TRBJ1-2,few,TRBV7-9,NA,CASSAVAGYTF,TGTGCCAGCAGCGCCGTAGCCGGCTACACCTTC
TRBJ2-2,NA,TRBV6-1,NA,CASSITGANTGELFF,TGTGCCAGCAGTATAACGGGGGCGAACACCGGGGAGCTGTTTTTT
TRBJ2-2,many,TRBV29-1,TRBD2,CSVDGLAGHTGELFF,TGCAGCGTTGACGGACTAGCGGGACATACCGGGGAGCTGTTTTTT
TRBJ2-3,NA,TRBV4-1,NA,CASSQVYPAGEGDTQYF,TGCGCCAGCAGCCAAGTTTACCCGGCAGGGGAAGGAGATACGCAGTATTTT
TRBJ2-7,NA,TRBV27,TRBD1,CASSSTRDRGLAGYEQYF,TGTGCCAGCAGTTCTACCCGGGACAGGGGTCTAGCAGGCTACGAGCAGTACTTC
TRBJ2-7,many,TRBV5-1,NA,CASSLESPGVSYEQYF,TGCGCCAGCAGCTTGGAGTCTCCGGGAGTCTCCTACGAGCAGTACTTC
TRBJ2-3,NA,TRBV2,NA,CASSFRGNSNQPQYF,TGTGCCAGCAGTTTCCGGGGCAATAGCAATCAGCCCCAGTATTTT
TRBJ1-1,few,TRBV29-1,NA,CSVAVPSGNTEAFF,TGCAGCGTTGCCGTCCCGTCGGGGAACACTGAAGCTTTCTTT
TRBJ2-1,NA,TRBV9,TRBD2,CASSVVTSGYNEQFF,TGTGCCAGCAGCGTAGTAACTAGCGGCTACAATGAGCAGTTCTTC